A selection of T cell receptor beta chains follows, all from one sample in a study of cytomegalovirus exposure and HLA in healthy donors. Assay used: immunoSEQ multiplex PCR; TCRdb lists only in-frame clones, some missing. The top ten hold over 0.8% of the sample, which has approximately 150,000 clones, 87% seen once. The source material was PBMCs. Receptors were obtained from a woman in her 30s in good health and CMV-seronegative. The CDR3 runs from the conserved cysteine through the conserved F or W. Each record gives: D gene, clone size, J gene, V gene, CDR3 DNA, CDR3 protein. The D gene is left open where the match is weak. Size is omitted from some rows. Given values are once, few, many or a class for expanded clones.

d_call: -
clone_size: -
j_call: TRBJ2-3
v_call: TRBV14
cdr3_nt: TGTGCCAGCAGCCAAGTTAAGACGGGGGGCCCTAGCACAGATACGCAGTATTTT
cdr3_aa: CASSQVKTGGPSTDTQYF

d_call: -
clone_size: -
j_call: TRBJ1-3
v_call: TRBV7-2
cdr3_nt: TGTGCCAGCAGCGTAACAGGGAGTGGAAACACCATATATTTT
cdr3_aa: CASSVTGSGNTIYF

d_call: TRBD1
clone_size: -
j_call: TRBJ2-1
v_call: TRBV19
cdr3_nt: TGTGCCAGTAGTGTAACCGGGACAGGGAGGAATGAGCAGTTCTTC
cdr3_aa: CASSVTGTGRNEQFF

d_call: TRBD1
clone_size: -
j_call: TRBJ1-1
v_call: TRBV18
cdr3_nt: TGTGCCAGCTCTCCCGGGACAGGGGAAGGAGCTTTCTTT
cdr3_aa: CASSPGTGEGAFF

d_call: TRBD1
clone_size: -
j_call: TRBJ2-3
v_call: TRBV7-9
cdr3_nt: TGTGCCAGCAGCCCCTACCCGGACAGGGAAGGGGGGCCAGATACGCAGTATTTT
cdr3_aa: CASSPYPDREGGPDTQYF

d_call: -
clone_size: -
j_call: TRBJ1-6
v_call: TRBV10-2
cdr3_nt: TGCGCCAGCAGTGTGGACAGAAATTCACCCCTCCACTTT
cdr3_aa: CASSVDRNSPLHF

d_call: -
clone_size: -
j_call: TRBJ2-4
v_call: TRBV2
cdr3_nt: TGTGCCAGCAGTGAAGCGCAGGGGGGCAGGTACTTC
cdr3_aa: CASSEAQGGRYF

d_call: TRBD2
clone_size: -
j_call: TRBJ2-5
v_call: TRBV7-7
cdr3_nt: TGTGCCAGCAGCCCGCTCAACCCCGGGAGGGGACAAGAGACCCAGTACTTC
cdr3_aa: CASSPLNPGRGQETQYF

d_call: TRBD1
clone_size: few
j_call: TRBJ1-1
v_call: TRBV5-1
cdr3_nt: TGCGCCAGCAGCCTCCAGGGGCAGGGGGCGGGTACTGAAGCTTTCTTT
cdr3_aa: CASSLQGQGAGTEAFF

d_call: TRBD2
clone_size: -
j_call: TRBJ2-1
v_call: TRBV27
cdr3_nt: TGTGCCAGCAGCCGCCAGACCGGGACTAGCGGGAGCAATGAGCAGTTCTTC
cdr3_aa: CASSRQTGTSGSNEQFF

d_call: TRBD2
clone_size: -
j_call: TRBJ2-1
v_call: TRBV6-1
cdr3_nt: TGTGCCAGTCCTAGCGGGGGGGCAAATGAGCAGTTCTTC
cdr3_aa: CASPSGGANEQFF

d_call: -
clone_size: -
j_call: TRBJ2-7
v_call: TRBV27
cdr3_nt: TGTGCCAGCAGTCCCCCTTCCTACGAGCAGTACTTC
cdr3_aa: CASSPPSYEQYF

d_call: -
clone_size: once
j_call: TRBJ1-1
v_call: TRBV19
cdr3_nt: TGTGCCAGTAGTATGAGTAACACTGAAGCTTTCTTT
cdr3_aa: CASSMSNTEAFF

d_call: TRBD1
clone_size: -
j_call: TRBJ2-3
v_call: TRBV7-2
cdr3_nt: TGTGCCAGCAGCTCGGGACAGGGGGCTACAGATACGCAGTATTTT
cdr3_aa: CASSSGQGATDTQYF

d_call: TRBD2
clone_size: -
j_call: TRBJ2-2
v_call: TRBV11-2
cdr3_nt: TGTGCCAGCAGCTTAGGGACTAGCGGGGGGCAGAACACCGGGGAGCTGTTTTTT
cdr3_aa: CASSLGTSGGQNTGELFF

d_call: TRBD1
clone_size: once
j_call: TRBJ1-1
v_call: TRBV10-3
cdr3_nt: TGTGCCATCAGCCCTCAGGGGGCGAACACTGAAGCTTTCTTT
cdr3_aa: CAISPQGANTEAFF

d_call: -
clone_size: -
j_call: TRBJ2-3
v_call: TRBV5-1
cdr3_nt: TGCGCCAGCAGTCCCCTAACAGGGACCACCACAGATACGCAGTATTTT
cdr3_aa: CASSPLTGTTTDTQYF

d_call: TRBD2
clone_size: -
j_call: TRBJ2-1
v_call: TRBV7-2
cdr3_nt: TGTGCCAGCAGCTTAGTTGCAACTAGCGGGGCGCACAATGAGCAGTTCTTC
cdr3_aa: CASSLVATSGAHNEQFF

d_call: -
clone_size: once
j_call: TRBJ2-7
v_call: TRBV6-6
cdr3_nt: TGTGCCAGCAGGTCCAGGGCTCCCTACGAGCAGTACTTC
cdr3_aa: CASRSRAPYEQYF

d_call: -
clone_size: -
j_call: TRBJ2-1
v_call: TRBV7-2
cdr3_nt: TGTGCCAGCAGCTCCGGACAAGGTAAGCAGTTCTTC
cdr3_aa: CASSSGQGKQFF

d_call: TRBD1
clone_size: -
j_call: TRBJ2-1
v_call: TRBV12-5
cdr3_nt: TGTGCTAGTGGTTCCCCACAGGGGAATGAGCAGTTCTTC
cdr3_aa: CASGSPQGNEQFF

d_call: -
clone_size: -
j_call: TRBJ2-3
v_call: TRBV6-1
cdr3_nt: TGTGCCAGCAGTGAAAGAACTAGACCACTAGGGGATACGCAGTATTTT
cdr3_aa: CASSERTRPLGDTQYF

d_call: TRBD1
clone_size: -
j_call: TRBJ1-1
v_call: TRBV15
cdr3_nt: TGTGCCACCAGCAGGGAGGTACAGGGGGAGGTGGCTTTCTTT
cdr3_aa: CATSREVQGEVAFF

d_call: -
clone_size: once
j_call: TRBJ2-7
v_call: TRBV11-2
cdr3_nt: TGTGCCAGCAGGGGCAGATCCTCCTACGAGCAGTACTTC
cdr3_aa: CASRGRSSYEQYF

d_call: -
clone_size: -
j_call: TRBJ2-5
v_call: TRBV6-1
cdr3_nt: TGTGCCAGCATCACCGGGACTCTGGAGACCCAGTACTTC
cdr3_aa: CASITGTLETQYF

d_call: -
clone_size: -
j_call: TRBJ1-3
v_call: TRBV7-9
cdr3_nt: TGTGCCAGCAGGCGCCCCGGGACACTTCTTGGAAACACCATATATTTT
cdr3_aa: CASRRPGTLLGNTIYF

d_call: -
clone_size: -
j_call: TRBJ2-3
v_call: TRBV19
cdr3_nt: TGTGCCAGTAGTATTCGGACAATCCTCACAGATACGCAGTATTTT
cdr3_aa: CASSIRTILTDTQYF

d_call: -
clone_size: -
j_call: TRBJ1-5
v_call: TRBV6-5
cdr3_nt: TGTGCCAGCACCATCATCGGGGATAATCAGCCCCAGCATTTT
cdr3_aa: CASTIIGDNQPQHF

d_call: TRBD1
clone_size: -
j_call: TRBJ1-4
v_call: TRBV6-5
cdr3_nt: TGTGCCAGCAGCCGAGACAGGGGTGAAGAAAAACTGTTTTTT
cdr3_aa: CASSRDRGEEKLFF

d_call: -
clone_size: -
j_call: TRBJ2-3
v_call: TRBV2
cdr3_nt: TGTGCCAGCAGTGTACAGGGTTCGGCAGATACGCAGTATTTT
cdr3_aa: CASSVQGSADTQYF

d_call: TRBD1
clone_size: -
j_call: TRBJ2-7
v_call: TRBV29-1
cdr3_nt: TGCAGCGTTGAAGAGACCCAGGGGGCGATTTACGAGCAGTACTTC
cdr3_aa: CSVEETQGAIYEQYF

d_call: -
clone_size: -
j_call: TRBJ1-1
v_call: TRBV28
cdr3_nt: TGTGCCAGCACTCGGACAGCGAACACTGAAGCTTTCTTT
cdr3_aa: CASTRTANTEAFF

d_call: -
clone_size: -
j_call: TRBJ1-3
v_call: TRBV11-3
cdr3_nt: TGTGCCAGCAGCTTGAGCGGGGGAGCTGGAAACACCATATATTTT
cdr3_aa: CASSLSGGAGNTIYF

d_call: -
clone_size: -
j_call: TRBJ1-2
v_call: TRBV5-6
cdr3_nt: TGTGCCAGCAGCTTGAGGGGTGGTCGAAACGTTGGCTACACCTTC
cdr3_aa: CASSLRGGRNVGYTF

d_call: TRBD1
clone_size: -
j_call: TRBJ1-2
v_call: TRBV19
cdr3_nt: TGTGCCAGTAGTATCCGACAGGGAGATGGCTACACCTTC
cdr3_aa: CASSIRQGDGYTF

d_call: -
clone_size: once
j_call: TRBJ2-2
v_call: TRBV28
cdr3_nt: TGTGCCAGCGGCGGGAACACCGGGGAGCTGTTTTTT
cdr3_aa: CASGGNTGELFF

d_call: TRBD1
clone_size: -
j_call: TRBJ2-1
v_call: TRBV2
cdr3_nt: TGTGCCAGCAGTTCCGGGACAGGGGGCGGTCAGGACTACAATGAGCAGTTCTTC
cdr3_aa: CASSSGTGGGQDYNEQFF

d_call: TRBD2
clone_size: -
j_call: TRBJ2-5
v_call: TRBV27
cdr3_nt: TGTGCCAGCAGTTTATTGGGACTAGCGGGAAGCGAGACCCAGTACTTC
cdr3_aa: CASSLLGLAGSETQYF

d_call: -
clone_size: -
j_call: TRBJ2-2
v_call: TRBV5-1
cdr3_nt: TGCGCCAGCAGCTTGGCTATGGACACCGGGGAGCTGTTTTTT
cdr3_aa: CASSLAMDTGELFF